The sequence of this T cell receptor (beta chain) was determined in a study of cytomegalovirus exposure and HLA in healthy donors. The PCR was carried out with 60 Vbeta primers and 13 Jbeta primers. Clones were read by immunoSEQ multiplex PCR, and TCRdb kept only the in-frame ones, dropping some. The sample has about 150,000 clones; approximately 80% are singletons. CDR3 length: 16 amino acids. V lost 4 bases to trimming and J lost 5 bases; unmatched junction nucleotides: 13. CDR1 and CDR2 (germline): SGHTA, FQGNSA. The source material was PBMCs. The V call is TRBV7-2, the J call TRBJ2-7, with 8 nucleotides matching TRBD2. The source is a man aged 25 to 40 in good health and CMV-seropositive. The CDR3 reads CASSSRGAGVIDEQYF. DNA of the CDR3: TGTGCCAGCAGCTCCCGAGGAGCGGGAGTCATCGACGAGCAGTACTTC. Based on the CDR3 plus reference TRBV7-2 and TRBJ2-7, the full variable domain is GAGVSQSPSNKVTEKGKDVELRCDPISGHTALYWYRQSLGQGLEFLIYFQGNSAPDKSGLPSDRFSAERTGGSVSTLTIQRTQQEDSAVYLCASSSRGAGVIDEQYFGPGTRLTVT.